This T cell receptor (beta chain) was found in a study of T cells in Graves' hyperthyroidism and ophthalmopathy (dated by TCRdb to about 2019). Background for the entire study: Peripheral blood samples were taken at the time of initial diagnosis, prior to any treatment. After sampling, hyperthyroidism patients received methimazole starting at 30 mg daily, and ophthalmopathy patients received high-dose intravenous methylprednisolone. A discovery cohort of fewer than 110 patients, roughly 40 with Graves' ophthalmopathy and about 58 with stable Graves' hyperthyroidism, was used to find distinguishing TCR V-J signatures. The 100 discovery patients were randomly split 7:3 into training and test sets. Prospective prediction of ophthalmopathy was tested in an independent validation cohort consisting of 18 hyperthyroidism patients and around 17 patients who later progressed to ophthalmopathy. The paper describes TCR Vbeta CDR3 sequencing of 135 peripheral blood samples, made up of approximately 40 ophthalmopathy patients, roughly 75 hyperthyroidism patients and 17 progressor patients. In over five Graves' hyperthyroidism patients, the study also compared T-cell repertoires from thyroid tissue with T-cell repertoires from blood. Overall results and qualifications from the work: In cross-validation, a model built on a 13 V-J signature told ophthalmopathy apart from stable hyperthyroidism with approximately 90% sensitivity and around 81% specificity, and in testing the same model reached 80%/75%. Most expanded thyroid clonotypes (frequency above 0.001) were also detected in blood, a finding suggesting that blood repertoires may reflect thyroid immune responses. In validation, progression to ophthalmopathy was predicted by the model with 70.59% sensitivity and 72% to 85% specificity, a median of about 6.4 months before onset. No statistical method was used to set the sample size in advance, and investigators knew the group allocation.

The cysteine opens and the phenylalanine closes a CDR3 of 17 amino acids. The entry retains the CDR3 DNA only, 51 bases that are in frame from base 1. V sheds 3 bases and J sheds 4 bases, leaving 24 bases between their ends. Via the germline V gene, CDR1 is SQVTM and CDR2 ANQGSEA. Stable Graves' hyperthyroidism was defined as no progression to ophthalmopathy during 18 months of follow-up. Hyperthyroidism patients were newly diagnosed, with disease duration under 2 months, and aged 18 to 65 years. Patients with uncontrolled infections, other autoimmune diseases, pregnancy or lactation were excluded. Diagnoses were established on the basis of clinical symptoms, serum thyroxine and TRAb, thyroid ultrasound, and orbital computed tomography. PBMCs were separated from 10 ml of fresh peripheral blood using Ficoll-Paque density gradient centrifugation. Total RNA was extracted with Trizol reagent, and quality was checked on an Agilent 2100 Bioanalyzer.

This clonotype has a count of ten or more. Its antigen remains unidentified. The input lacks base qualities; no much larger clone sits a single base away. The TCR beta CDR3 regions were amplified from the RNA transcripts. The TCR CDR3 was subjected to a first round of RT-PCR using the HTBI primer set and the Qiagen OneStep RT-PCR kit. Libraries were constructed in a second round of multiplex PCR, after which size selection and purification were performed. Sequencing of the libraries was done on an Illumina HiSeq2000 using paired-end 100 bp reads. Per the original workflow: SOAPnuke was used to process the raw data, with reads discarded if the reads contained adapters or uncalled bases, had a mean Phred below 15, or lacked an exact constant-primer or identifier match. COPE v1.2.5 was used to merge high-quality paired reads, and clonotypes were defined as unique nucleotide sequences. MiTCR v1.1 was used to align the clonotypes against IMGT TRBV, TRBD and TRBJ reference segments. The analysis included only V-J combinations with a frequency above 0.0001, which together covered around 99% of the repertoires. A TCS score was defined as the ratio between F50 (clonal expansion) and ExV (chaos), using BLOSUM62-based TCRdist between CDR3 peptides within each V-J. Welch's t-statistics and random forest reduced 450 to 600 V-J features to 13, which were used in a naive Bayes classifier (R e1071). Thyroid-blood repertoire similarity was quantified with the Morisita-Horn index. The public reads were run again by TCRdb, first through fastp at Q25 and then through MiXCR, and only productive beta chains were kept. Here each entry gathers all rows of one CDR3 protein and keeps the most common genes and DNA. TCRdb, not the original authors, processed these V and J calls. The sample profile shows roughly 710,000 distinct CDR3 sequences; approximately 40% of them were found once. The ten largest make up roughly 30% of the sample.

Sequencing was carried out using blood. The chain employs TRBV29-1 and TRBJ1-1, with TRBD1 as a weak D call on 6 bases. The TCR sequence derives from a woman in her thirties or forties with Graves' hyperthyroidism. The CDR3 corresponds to CSVEAHPGGAGGTEAFF. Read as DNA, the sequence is TGCAGCGTTGAGGCCCACCCCGGGGGGGCGGGAGGCACTGAAGCTTTCTTT.